These 24 T cell receptor beta chains share one sample of origin, sequenced in a study of blood T cell repertoires in COVID-19. TCRdb's table, derived via immunoSEQ multiplex PCR, lists solely in-frame clones and lacks some. This table has 150,000 to 200,000 clones, over 80% appearing once. Sequencing was done on a sample of peripheral blood. The receptor set was obtained from a woman aged 45 to 65 with acute or convalescent COVID-19.

The chain couples TRBV27 to TRBJ2-1, with 7 bases matching TRBD1. Per the germline V gene, CDR1 is MNHEY and CDR2 is SMNVEV (reference sequence). The CDR3 loop spans 15 amino acids. Losses at the gene ends were 4 bases for V and 0 bases for J; bases not matched to a gene: 3. In DNA, the CDR3 is TGTGCCAGCAGTTCGACAGGGAGCTCCTACAATGAGCAGTTCTTC. Translating it yields CASSSTGSSYNEQFF.

The gene calls are TRBV20-1 and TRBJ1-2; D call uncertain. Trimming cost V 4 bases and J 8 bases, with 20 bases left between them. CDR3 length: 14 residues. Per the germline V gene, CDR1 is DFQATT and CDR2 is SNEGSKA (reference sequence). CDR3 in amino acids: CSATEPGSRGGYTF. CDR3 DNA: TGCAGTGCTACTGAACCGGGGAGCCGTGGAGGCTACACCTTC.

J is TRBJ1-3 and V is TRBV3-1 (or the pseudogene TRBV3-2); D is unclear. Per the germline V gene, CDR1 is LGHDT and CDR2 is YNNKEL (reference sequence). The length of the CDR3 is 13 residues. Trimming shortened V by 4 bases and J by 4 bases, and 8 bases separated the two germline ends. CDR3 in amino acids: CASSPQMGNTIYF. DNA of the CDR3: TGTGCCAGCAGCCCCCAAATGGGAAACACCATATATTTT.

This rearrangement joins TRBV19 to TRBJ1-3; D is undetermined. The CDR3 length is 14 residues. CDR1 LNHDA and CDR2 SQIVND come from the germline V gene (reference sequence). Trimming took off 4 bases at V and 2 bases at J, with 9 bases between the two ends. This CDR3 is CASSNEAAGNTIYF. CDR3 sequence (DNA): TGTGCCAGTAGTAACGAGGCAGCTGGAAACACCATATATTTT.

The V and J genes are TRBV4-2 and TRBJ2-7; TRBD1 aligns across 9 bases. The germline CDR1 and CDR2 sequences are LGHNA and YNFKEQ. The CDR3 is 15 residues long. J lost 6 bases, V lost 6 bases, and 12 bases had no gene match. This chain's CDR3 is CASSRDTRTGAEQYF. For the CDR3, the DNA is TGTGCCAGCAGTCGAGACACACGGACAGGGGCCGAGCAGTACTTC.

This chain uses TRBV24-1 with TRBJ1-1; D gene ambiguous. This CDR3 is 13 amino acids long. The V and J ends lost 1 base and 5 bases respectively, with 7 bases between them. CDR1 and CDR2 from the germline V gene are KGHDR and SFDVKD. CDR3 in DNA: TGTGCCACCAGTGATTTCGGGAGGACTGAAGCTTTCTTT. This encodes CATSDFGRTEAFF.

The J gene is TRBJ2-2, the V gene TRBV24-1; 9 nucleotides agree with TRBD1. Germline CDR1 is KGHDR and CDR2 is SFDVKD. The CDR3 is 17 residues long. V lost 4 bases and J lost 4; bases outside the gene matches: 9. The DNA for the CDR3 is TGTGCCACCAGTGAATGGGACAGGGAAGGTGCCACCGGGGAGCTGTTTTTT. Its translation: CATSEWDREGATGELFF.

The chain carries TRBV21-1 and TRBJ1-1; the table assigns TRBD1, which was not confirmed against the DNA. TRBV21-1 is an annotated pseudogene. The CDR3 loop spans 13 amino acids. CDR3 coding DNA: TGTGCCAACCCAGGGGGCATGAACACTGAAGCTTTCTTT. Its translation: CANPGGMNTEAFF.

The rearrangement links TRBV13 to TRBJ1-2, with D possibly matching TRBD1 (5 bases). The germline V and J ends were trimmed by 7 bases and 0 bases, with 15 bases remaining between them. Germline V gene data show CDR1 as PRHDT and CDR2 as FYEKMQ (reference sequence). The CDR3 loop spans 15 amino acids. The CDR3 DNA reads TGTGCCAGCATTCAACAGGCGTCACCTAACTATGGCTACACCTTC. This encodes CASIQQASPNYGYTF.

For the CDR3, the DNA is TGTGCCAGCAGCCAAAGACAGGTCCCAACCTACGAGCAGTACTTC. It translates to CASSQRQVPTYEQYF. This chain connects TRBV16 to TRBJ2-7, with TRBD1 as a possible D gene (6 bases). This CDR3 has 15 residues. V lost 2 bases and J 2 bases, leaving 13 bases between the germline ends. Germline V CDR1 and CDR2: KGHSY, FQNENV.

The CDR3 reads CATSREAYSNQPQHF. The CDR3, as DNA: TGTGCCACCAGCAGAGAGGCTTATAGCAATCAGCCCCAGCATTTT. This chain links TRBV15 with TRBJ1-5; D unclear. With 0 bases removed from V and 0 bases from J, the gap between germline ends came to 6 bases. The germline CDR1 and CDR2 sequences are LNHNV and YYDKDF (reference sequence). CDR3 length: 15 amino acids.

This sequence joins TRBV15 and TRBJ1-3, with TRBD1 as a possible D gene (6 bases). Germline V lookup: CDR1 LNHNV, CDR2 YYDKDF (reference sequence). Trimming took 3 bases from V and 4 from J, leaving 7 bases between them. The CDR3 sequence is 13 residues long. DNA for the CDR3: TGTGCCACCAGCAGCGGACAGGGAAACACCATATATTTT. Its translation: CATSSGQGNTIYF.

J is TRBJ1-2 and V is TRBV6-5, with D maybe TRBD1 (5 bases). Trimming took off 6 bases at V and 4 bases at J, with 15 bases between the two ends. This CDR3 spans 14 amino acids. Germline V gene lookup returns CDR1 MNHEY and CDR2 SVGAGI. The CDR3 sequence: CASRALTGIYGYTF. The CDR3 DNA follows: TGTGCCAGCAGGGCCCTTACAGGAATCTATGGCTACACCTTC.

The chain carries TRBV7-9 and TRBJ1-1; 9 bases line up with TRBD1. With 5 bases clipped from V and 5 bases from J, the junction kept 3 bases outside the gene matches. The germline gives CDR1 SEHNR, CDR2 FQNEAQ (reference sequence). CDR3 length: 13 amino acids. The CDR3 DNA is TGTGCCAGCAGCCCACAGGGGGCGACTGAAGCTTTCTTT. Translated, it gives CASSPQGATEAFF.

The gene calls are TRBV6-2 or TRBV6-3 and TRBJ2-2, with 7 bases identical to TRBD2. The CDR3 spans 17 residues. Germline V gene lookup returns CDR1 MNHEY and CDR2 SVGEGT. J lost 1 base, V lost 6 bases, and 11 bases had no gene match. For the CDR3, the DNA is TGTGCCAGCAGCACCCTTCTAGCGGAACAGAACACCGGGGAGCTGTTTTTT. Protein sequence: CASSTLLAEQNTGELFF.

V is TRBV7-2 and J is TRBJ2-7; D not resolved. Germline V gives CDR1 SGHTA, CDR2 FQGNSA. The CDR3 is 15 amino acids. Trimming left V 6 bases short and J 4 bases short, with 19 bases between. The chain's CDR3 is CASSPSRGGTYEQYF. CDR3 DNA sequence: TGTGCCAGCAGTCCTTCGCGAGGTGGAACGTACGAGCAGTACTTC. The full variable domain, its missing parts supplied by reference TRBV7-2 and TRBJ2-7, is GAGVSQSPSNKVTEKGKDVELRCDPISGHTALYWYRQSLGQGLEFLIYFQGNSAPDKSGLPSDRFSAERTGGSVSTLTIQRTQQEDSAVYLCASSPSRGGTYEQYFGPGTRLTVT.

The J gene is TRBJ1-1, the V gene TRBV7-9; TRBD1 matches at 7 bases. CDR1 and CDR2 from the germline V gene are SEHNR and FQNEAQ (reference sequence). CDR3 length: 15 residues. Trimming cost V 2 bases and J 2 bases; bases outside gene matches: 5. The chain's CDR3 is CASSLKGAGNTEAFF. CDR3 bases: TGTGCCAGCAGCTTAAAGGGGGCAGGAAACACTGAAGCTTTCTTT.

The chain recombines TRBV3-1 (or the pseudogene TRBV3-2) with TRBJ1-6; possibly TRBD1 for D (6 bases). CDR3 length: 14 amino acids. CDR1 and CDR2 from the germline V gene are LGHDT and YNNKEL (reference sequence). V lost 6 bases and J lost 10, with 16 bases in between. As DNA, the CDR3 is TGTGCCAGCAGTCAACCAACAGGGTCATCACCCCTCCACTTT. It translates to CASSQPTGSSPLHF.

The chain recombines TRBV7-2 with TRBJ2-7, with TRBD1 matching 9 bases. CDR1 SGHTA and CDR2 FQGNSA come from the germline V gene. The V segment lost 3 bases and the J segment 7 bases; nucleotides outside the gene matches: 10. The CDR3 spans 15 residues. CDR3 nucleotide sequence: TGTGCCAGCAGCTTCCGAGTCCCGGGACAGGGTGAGCAGTACTTC. Its protein product is CASSFRVPGQGEQYF.

The table lists this clone with a count of one. This chain connects TRBV25-1 to TRBJ2-2; 8 nucleotides match TRBD1. Germline-derived CDR1 and CDR2 are MGHDK and SYGVNS. V dropped 3 bases and J dropped 7; count of bases not matched to a gene: 10. The CDR3 has 16 amino acids. Here the CDR3 DNA reads TGTGCCAGCAGTGACCCAGGACAGGGAGGAAACGGGGAGCTGTTTTTT. Translation gives CASSDPGQGGNGELFF.

The gene calls are TRBV27 and TRBJ2-3, with 8 bases lining up with TRBD2. The CDR3 has 15 residues. CDR1 MNHEY and CDR2 SMNVEV come from the germline V gene (reference sequence). Trimming cost V 3 bases and J 5 bases; bases outside gene matches: 7. Written as DNA, the CDR3 is TGTGCCAGCAGTTTGACGGGAGGGCCTGTAGATACGCAGTATTTT. This gives the protein CASSLTGGPVDTQYF.

V usage is TRBV9 and J usage is TRBJ1-2; 8 positions agree with TRBD1. The CDR3 sequence is 14 residues long. Per the germline V gene, CDR1 is SGDLS and CDR2 is YYNGEE. V gave up 5 bases and J gave up 9 bases; unmatched junction bases: 12. The CDR3 is CASRPRTGRLSYTF. CDR3 in DNA: TGTGCCAGCAGACCTCGGACAGGGCGTTTGAGCTACACCTTC.

The chain uses TRBV3-1 (or the pseudogene TRBV3-2) and TRBJ2-7; weak D call: TRBD2 (6 bases). The CDR3 contains 16 residues. Trimming cost V 6 bases and J 2 bases, with 20 bases left between them. Germline V gene lookup returns CDR1 LGHDT and CDR2 YNNKEL (reference sequence). This CDR3 is CASSPPSRGTTYEQYF. CDR3 in DNA: TGTGCCAGCAGTCCTCCTTCGCGGGGAACGACCTACGAGCAGTACTTC.

The CDR3 DNA sequence: TGCAGTGCGGCAGGGCCCGGGGAGCTGTTTTTT. Its translation: CSAAGPGELFF. The J gene is TRBJ2-2, the V gene TRBV20-1, with D possibly TRBD1 on 5 matching bases. Per germline, CDR1 DFQATT and CDR2 SNEGSKA (reference sequence). CDR3 size: 11 residues. V shed 6 bases and J shed 6 bases, with 8 bases lying between them.